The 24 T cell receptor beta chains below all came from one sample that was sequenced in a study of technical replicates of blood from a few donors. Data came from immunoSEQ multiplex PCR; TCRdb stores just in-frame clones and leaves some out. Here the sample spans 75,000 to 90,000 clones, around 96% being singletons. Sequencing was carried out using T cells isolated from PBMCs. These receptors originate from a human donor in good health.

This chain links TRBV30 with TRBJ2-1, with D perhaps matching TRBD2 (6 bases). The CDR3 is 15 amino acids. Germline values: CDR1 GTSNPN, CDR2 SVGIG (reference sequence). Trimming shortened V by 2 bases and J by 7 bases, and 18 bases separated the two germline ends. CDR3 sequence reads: CAWSPLPGLRNEQFF. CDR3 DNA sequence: TGTGCCTGGAGTCCACTACCGGGACTGAGGAATGAGCAGTTCTTC.

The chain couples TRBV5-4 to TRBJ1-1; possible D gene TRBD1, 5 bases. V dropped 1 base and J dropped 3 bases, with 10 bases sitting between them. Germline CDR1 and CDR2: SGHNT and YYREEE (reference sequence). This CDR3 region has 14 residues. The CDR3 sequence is CASSLSGAYTEAFF. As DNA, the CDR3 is TGTGCCAGCAGCTTGTCTGGGGCATACACTGAAGCTTTCTTT.

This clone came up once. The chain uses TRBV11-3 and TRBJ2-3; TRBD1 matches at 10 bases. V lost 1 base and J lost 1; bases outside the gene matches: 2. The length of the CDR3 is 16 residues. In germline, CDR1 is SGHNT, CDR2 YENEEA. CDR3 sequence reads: CASSLGGTGGTDTQYF. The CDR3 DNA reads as TGTGCCAGCAGCTTAGGAGGGACAGGGGGCACAGATACGCAGTATTTT.

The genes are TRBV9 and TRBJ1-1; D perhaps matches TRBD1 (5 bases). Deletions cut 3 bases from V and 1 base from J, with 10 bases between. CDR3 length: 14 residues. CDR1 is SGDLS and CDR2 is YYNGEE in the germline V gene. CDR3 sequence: CASSDDTGNTEAFF. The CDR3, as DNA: TGTGCCAGCAGCGATGACACAGGGAACACTGAAGCTTTCTTT.

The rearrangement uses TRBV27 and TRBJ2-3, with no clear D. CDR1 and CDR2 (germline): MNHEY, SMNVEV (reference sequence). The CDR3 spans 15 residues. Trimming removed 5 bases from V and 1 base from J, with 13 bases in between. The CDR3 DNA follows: TGTGCCAGCAGTATGACTCCTACGGGCACAGATACGCAGTATTTT. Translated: CASSMTPTGTDTQYF.

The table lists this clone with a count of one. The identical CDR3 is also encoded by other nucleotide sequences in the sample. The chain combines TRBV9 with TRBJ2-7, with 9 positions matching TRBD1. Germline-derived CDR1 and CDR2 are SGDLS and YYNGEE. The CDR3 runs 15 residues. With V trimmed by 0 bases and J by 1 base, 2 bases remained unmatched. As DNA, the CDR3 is TGTGCCAGCAGCGTAGGGACAGGGGTTTCCTACGAGCAGTACTTC. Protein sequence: CASSVGTGVSYEQYF.

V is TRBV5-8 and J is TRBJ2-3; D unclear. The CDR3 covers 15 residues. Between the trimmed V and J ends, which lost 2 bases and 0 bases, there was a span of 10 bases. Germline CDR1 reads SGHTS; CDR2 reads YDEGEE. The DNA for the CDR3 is TGTGCCAGCAGCTTCGGCGGCACTAGCACAGATACGCAGTATTTT. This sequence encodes CASSFGGTSTDTQYF.

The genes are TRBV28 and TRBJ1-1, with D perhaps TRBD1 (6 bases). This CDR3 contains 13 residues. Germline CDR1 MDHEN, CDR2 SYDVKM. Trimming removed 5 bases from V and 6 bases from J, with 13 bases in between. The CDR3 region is CASSETGMAEAFF. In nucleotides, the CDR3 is TGTGCCAGCAGTGAGACAGGAATGGCTGAAGCTTTCTTT.

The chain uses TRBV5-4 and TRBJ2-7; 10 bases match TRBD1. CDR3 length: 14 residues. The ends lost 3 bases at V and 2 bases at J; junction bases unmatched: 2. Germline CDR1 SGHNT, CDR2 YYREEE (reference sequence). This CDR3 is CASSYGQGAYEQYF. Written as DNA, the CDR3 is TGTGCCAGCAGCTACGGACAGGGGGCCTACGAGCAGTACTTC.

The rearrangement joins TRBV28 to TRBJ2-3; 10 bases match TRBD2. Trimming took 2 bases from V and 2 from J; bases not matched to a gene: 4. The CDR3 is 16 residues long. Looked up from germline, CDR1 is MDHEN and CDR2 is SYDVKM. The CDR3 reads CASSLDGLADTDTQYF. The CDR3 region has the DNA TGTGCCAGCAGTTTAGATGGACTAGCGGACACAGATACGCAGTATTTT.

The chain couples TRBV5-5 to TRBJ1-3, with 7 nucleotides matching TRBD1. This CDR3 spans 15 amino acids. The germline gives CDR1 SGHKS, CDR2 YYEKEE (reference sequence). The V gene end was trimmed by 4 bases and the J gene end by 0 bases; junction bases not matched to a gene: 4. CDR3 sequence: CASSPDRSSGNTIYF. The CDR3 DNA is TGTGCCAGCAGCCCGGACAGGAGCTCTGGAAACACCATATATTTT. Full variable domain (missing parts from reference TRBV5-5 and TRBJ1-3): DAGVTQSPTHLIKTRGQQVTLRCSPISGHKSVSWYQQVLGQGPQFIFQYYEKEERGRGNFPDRFSARQFPNYSSELNVNALLLGDSALYLCASSPDRSSGNTIYFGEGSWLTVV.

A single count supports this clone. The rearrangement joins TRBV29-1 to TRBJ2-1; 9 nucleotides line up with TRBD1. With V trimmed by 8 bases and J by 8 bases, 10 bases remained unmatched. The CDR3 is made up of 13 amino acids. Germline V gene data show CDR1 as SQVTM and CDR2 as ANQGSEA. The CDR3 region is CSFAGTGYHEQFF. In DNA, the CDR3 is TGCAGCTTCGCCGGGACAGGGTACCATGAGCAGTTCTTC.

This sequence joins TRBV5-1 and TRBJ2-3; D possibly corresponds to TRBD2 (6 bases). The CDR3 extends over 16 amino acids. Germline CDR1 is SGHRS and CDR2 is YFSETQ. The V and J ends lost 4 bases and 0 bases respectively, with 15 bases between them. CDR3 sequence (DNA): TGCGCCAGCAGCCCTGCACTAGCCACTAGCACAGATACGCAGTATTTT. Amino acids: CASSPALATSTDTQYF. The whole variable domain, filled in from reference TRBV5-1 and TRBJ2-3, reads KAGVTQTPRYLIKTRGQQVTLSCSPISGHRSVSWYQQTPGQGLQFLFEYFSETQRNKGNFPGRFSGRQFSNSRSEMNVSTLELGDSALYLCASSPALATSTDTQYFGPGTRLTVL.

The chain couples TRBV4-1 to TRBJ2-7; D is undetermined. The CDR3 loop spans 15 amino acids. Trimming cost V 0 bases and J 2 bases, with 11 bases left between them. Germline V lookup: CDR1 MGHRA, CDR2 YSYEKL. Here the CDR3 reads CASSQDHGLPYEQYF. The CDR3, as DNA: TGCGCCAGCAGCCAAGATCATGGGCTGCCCTACGAGCAGTACTTC.

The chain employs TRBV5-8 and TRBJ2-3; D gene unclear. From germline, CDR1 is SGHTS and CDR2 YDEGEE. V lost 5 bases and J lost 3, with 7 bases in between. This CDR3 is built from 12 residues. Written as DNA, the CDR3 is TGTGCCAGCAGTGGAGATACAGATACGCAGTATTTT. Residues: CASSGDTDTQYF.

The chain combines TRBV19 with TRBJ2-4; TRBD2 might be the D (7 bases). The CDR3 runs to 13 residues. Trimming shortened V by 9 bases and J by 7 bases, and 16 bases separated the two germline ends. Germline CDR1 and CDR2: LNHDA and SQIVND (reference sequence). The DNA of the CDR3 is TGTGCCAGCGGGGAAGGGGGGGGGAACATTCAGTACTTC. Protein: CASGEGGGNIQYF.

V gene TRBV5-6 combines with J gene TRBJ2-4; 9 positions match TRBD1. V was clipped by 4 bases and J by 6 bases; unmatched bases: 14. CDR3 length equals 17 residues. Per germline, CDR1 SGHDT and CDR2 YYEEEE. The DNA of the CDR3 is TGTGCCAGCAGCCTGAGTCCCGGGACAGGGATTCCAAACATTCAGTACTTC. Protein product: CASSLSPGTGIPNIQYF.

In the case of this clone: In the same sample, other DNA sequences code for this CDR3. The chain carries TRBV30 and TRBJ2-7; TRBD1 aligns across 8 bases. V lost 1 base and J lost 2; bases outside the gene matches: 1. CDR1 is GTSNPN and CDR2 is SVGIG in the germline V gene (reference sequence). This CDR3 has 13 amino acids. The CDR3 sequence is CAWSGDRTYEQYF. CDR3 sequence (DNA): TGTGCCTGGAGTGGGGACAGGACCTACGAGCAGTACTTC. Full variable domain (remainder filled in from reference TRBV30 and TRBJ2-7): SQTIHQWPATLVQPVGSPLSLECTVEGTSNPNLYWYRQAAGRGLQLLFYSVGIGQISSEVPQNLSASRPQDRQFILSSKKLLLSDSGFYLCAWSGDRTYEQYFGPGTRLTVT.

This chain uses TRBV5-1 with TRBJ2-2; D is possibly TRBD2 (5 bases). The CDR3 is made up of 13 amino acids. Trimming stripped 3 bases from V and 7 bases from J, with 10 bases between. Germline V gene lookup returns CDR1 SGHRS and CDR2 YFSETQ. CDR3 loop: CASSWGDGGELFF. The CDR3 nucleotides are TGCGCCAGCAGCTGGGGAGACGGCGGGGAGCTGTTTTTT.

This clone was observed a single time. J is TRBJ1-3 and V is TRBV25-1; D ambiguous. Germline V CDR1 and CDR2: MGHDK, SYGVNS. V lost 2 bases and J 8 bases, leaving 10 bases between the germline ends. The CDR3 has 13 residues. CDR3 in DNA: TGTGCCAGCAGTGAAGCGGGAGGGCACACCATATATTTT. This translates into CASSEAGGHTIYF.

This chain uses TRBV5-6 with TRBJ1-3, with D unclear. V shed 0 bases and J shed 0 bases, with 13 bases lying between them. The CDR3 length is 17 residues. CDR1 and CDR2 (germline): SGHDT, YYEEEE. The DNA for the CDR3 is TGTGCCAGCAGCTTGGCAGTTGCCCTGCTCTCTGGAAACACCATATATTTT. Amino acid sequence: CASSLAVALLSGNTIYF.

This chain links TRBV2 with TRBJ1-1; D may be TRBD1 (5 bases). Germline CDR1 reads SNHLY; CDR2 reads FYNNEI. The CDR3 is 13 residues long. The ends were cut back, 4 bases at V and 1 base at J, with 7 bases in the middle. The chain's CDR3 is CASSARENTEAFF. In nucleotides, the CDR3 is TGTGCCAGCAGTGCCAGGGAGAACACTGAAGCTTTCTTT.

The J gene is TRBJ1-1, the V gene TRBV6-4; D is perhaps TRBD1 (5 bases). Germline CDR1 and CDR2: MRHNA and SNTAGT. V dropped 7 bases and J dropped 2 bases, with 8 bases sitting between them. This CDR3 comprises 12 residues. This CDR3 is CASNGTNTEAFF. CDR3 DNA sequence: TGTGCCAGCAACGGGACTAACACTGAAGCTTTCTTT.

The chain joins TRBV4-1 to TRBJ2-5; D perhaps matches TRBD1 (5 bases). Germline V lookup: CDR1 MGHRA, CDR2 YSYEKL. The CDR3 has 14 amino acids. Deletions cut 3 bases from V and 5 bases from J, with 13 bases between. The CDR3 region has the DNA TGCGCCAGCAGCCAGACTCAGGGAATTGAGACCCAGTACTTC. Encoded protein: CASSQTQGIETQYF.